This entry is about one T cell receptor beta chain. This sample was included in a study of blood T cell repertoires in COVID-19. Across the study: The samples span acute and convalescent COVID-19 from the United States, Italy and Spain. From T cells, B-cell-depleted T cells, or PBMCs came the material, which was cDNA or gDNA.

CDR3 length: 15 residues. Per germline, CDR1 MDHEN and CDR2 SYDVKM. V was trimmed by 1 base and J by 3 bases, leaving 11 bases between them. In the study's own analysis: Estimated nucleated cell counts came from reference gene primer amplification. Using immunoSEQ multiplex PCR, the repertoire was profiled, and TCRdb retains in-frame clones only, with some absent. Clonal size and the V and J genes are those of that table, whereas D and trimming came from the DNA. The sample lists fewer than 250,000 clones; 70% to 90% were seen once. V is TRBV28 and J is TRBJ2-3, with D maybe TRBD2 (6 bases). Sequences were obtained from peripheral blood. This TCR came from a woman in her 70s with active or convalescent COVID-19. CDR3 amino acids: CASSLSGRLTDTQYF. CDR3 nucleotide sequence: TGTGCCAGCAGTTTATCGGGGAGGTTGACAGATACGCAGTATTTT.